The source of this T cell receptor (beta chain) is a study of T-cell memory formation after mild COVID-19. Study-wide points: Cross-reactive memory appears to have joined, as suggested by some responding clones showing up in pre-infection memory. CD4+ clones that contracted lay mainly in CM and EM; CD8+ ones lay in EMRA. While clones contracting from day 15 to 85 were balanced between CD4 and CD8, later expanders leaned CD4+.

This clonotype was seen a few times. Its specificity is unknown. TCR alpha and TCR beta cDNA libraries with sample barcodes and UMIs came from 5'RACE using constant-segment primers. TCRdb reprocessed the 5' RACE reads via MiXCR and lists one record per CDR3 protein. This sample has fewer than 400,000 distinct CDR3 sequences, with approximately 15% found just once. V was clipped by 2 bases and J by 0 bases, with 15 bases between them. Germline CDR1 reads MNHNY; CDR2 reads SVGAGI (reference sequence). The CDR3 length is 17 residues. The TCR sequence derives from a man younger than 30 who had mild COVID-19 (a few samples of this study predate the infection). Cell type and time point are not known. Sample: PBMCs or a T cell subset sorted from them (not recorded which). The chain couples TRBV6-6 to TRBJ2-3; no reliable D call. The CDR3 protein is CASSYLRGEPSTDTQYF. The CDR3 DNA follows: TGTGCCAGCAGTTACCTCCGAGGAGAGCCTAGCACAGATACGCAGTATTTT.